The 29 T cell receptor beta chains presented below share a single source sample, sequenced in a study of tumor-infiltrating lymphocytes in primary liver carcinoma. TCR beta cDNA was made from 400 to 500 ng total RNA with a constant-region primer. ARM-PCR, slightly modified, supplied the TCR beta libraries through three nested multiplex PCR rounds. Primers for the first two PCR rounds were TRBV1-TRBV30 forward primers and a C-beta reverse primer (roughly 10 cycles per round). Using its own MiXCR run on the multiplex PCR reads, TCRdb lists one record per CDR3 protein. The sample has roughly 330,000 distinct CDR3 sequences, 65% seen once. Both blood RNA, taken from unsorted whole blood, and germline DNA were extracted. What was sequenced was peripheral blood. The receptors stem from a man aged 35 to 55 with primary liver carcinoma and hepatitis B virus infection.

Of note for this clonotype: Germline and junction disagree at one end, which may indicate a read error. The chain is built from TRBV11-2 and TRBJ2-7; D remains unclear. This CDR3 region has 13 residues. From germline, CDR1 is SGHAT and CDR2 FQNNGV. The CDR3 sequence is CPSSSSTSYEQYF. CDR3 in DNA: TGTCCCAGCAGCTCGTCGACATCCTACGAGCAATACTTC.

As for this clonotype: This may stem from a read error, because a much larger clone lies one nucleotide away. The chain has TRBV6-1 and TRBJ1-1, with a weak D call TRBD1 (6 bases). Germline V gene lookup returns CDR1 MNHNS and CDR2 SASEGT. With 10 bases removed from V and 4 bases from J, the gap between germline ends came to 19 bases. The CDR3 totals 14 residues. This chain's CDR3 is CATKLAGDATEAFF. CDR3 in DNA: TGTGCCACTAAACTCGCAGGGGATGCCACTGAAGCTTTCTTT.

A remark on this clonotype: This sequence may be a read error, since a much larger clone differs from it by one base. J is TRBJ2-1 and V is TRBV6-5; 8 bases are a match to TRBD2. The CDR3 loop spans 20 amino acids. Per the germline V gene, CDR1 is MNHEY and CDR2 is SVGAGI. V shed 0 bases and J 3 bases; nucleotides not matched to a gene: 16. CDR3 loop: CASSYSVEPGLREDYNEQFF. The CDR3 nucleotides are TGTGCCAGCAGTTACTCGGTCGAACCTGGTTTGCGGGAGGACTACAATGAGCAGTTCTTC.

A few counts support this clonotype. This chain connects TRBV5-1 to TRBJ2-7; the D gene is possibly TRBD1 (6 bases). Germline V CDR1 and CDR2: SGHRS, YFSETQ. The CDR3 extends over 16 amino acids. Between the trimmed V and J ends, which lost 0 bases and 5 bases, there was a span of 18 bases. CDR3 protein: CASSLAQKPGVHEQYF. The CDR3 DNA reads TGCGCCAGCAGCTTGGCCCAAAAGCCAGGGGTCCACGAGCAGTACTTC. Together with reference TRBV5-1 and TRBJ2-7, the CDR3 gives the full variable domain: KAGVTQTPRYLIKTRGQQVTLSCSPISGHRSVSWYQQTPGQGLQFLFEYFSETQRNKGNFPGRFSGRQFSNSRSEMNVSTLELGDSALYLCASSLAQKPGVHEQYFGPGTRLTVT.

In the case of this clonotype: The junction departs from germline at one end; a sequencing error may be responsible. The rearrangement uses TRBV6-6 and TRBJ2-6; D ambiguous. This CDR3 spans 20 amino acids. Germline loops: CDR1 MNHNY, CDR2 SVGAGI (reference sequence). DNA for the CDR3: TGTGCTAGCAGTTACTCCCCCGACACGGTAAAGAGCTCTTGGGCCAACGTCCTGACTTTC. As protein: CASSYSPDTVKSSWANVLTF.

This chain joins TRBV6-6 and TRBJ1-5; perhaps TRBD1 as D (5 bases). V lost 5 bases, J lost 5 bases, and 16 bases lay in between. The CDR3 totals 15 residues. From germline, CDR1 is MNHNY and CDR2 SVGAGI (reference sequence). In DNA, the CDR3 is TGTGCCAGCAGTGAACAGGAGACCGGCGATCAGCCCCAGCATTTT. Its protein product is CASSEQETGDQPQHF.

With regard to this clonotype: A much larger clone differs from this one at a single base, so this may be a read error. CDR3 in DNA: TGTGCCAGCAGTTATGACAGGGGTAATTTACCCCTCCACTTT. The encoded protein is CASSYDRGNLPLHF. The rearrangement links TRBV6-6 to TRBJ1-6, with 8 bases fitting TRBD1. CDR3 size: 14 residues. CDR1 and CDR2 (germline): MNHNY, SVGAGI (reference sequence).

Comment on this clonotype: Compared with germline, one end of the junction differs, possibly owing to a read error. The chain recombines TRBV5-6 with TRBJ1-1; D is ambiguous. The CDR3 totals 13 residues. In germline, CDR1 is SGHDT, CDR2 YYEEEE. CDR3 DNA: TGTGCCAGCAAACGGGTGTATGGAACTGAAGCCTTCTTT. Amino acids: CASKRVYGTEAFF. Supplemented by reference TRBV5-6 and TRBJ1-1, the full variable domain reads DAGVTQSPTHLIKTRGQQVTLRCSPKSGHDTVSWYQQALGQGPQFIFQYYEEEERQRGNFPDRFSGHQFPNYSSELNVNALLLGDSALYLCASKRVYGTEAFFGQGTRLTVV.

This clonotype has more than one count but fewer than ten. J is TRBJ1-2 and V is TRBV19, with no clear D. V shed 6 bases and J shed 2 bases, with 7 bases lying between them. Germline V CDR1 and CDR2: LNHDA, SQIVND (reference sequence). The CDR3 runs 12 residues. The CDR3 region has the DNA TGTGCCAGTAGCCGCAACAACTATGGCTACACCTTC. This sequence encodes CASSRNNYGYTF.

Of note for this clonotype: A much bigger clone sits one base away, suggesting this may be a read error. The V call is TRBV10-2, the J call TRBJ2-2, with a tentative D call TRBD1 (5 bases). Looked up from germline, CDR1 is WSHSY and CDR2 is SAAADI. Between the trimmed V and J ends, which lost 7 bases and 1 base, there was a span of 13 bases. The CDR3 contains 15 residues. CDR3 nucleotide sequence: TGCGCCAGCATTGGGGCCGGCCTGAACACCGGGGAGCTGTTTTTT. Translating gives CASIGAGLNTGELFF.

With respect to this clonotype: A junction boundary mismatches the germline segment, possibly from a read error. The chain has TRBV11-2 and TRBJ2-5; D uncertain. CDR3 length equals 13 residues. The V gene's germline CDR1 is SGHAT and CDR2 FQNNGV. The CDR3 region is CASSFHSQETQHF. The CDR3 DNA follows: TGTGCCAGCAGCTTCCACAGTCAAGAGACCCAGCACTTC.

Comment on this clonotype: Since a much larger clone is just one base distant, this may be a read error. This chain's CDR3 is CASSSNGTRYEQYF. In DNA, the CDR3 is TGTGCCAGCAGCTCCAACGGGACTAGATACGAGCAGTACTTC. V is TRBV12-3 or TRBV12-4 and J is TRBJ2-7; 8 bases fit TRBD2. The length of the CDR3 is 14 residues. V gave up 6 bases and J gave up 4 bases; unmatched junction bases: 8.

This clonotype was detected a few times. The junction departs from germline at one end; a sequencing error may be responsible. The chain employs TRBV11-1 and TRBJ1-2, with 10 bases fitting TRBD1. The CDR3 is 13 residues long. Germline CDR1 reads SGHAT; CDR2 reads FQDESV (reference sequence). The CDR3 sequence is CTSSLTGGYGYTF. The CDR3 nucleotides read TGTACCAGCAGCTTGACAGGGGGCTATGGTTACACCTTC.

For this clonotype: As the CDR3 is not closed by the conserved phenylalanine or tryptophan, this likely results from a read error. CDR3 coding DNA: TGTGGCAGCAGCGGAACCGGGACAGGGGGCTACGAGCAGTACTTA. Translating it yields CGSSGTGTGGYEQYL. The chain recombines TRBV6-1 with TRBJ2-7; 11 nucleotides match TRBD1. In germline, CDR1 is MNHNS, CDR2 SASEGT. The CDR3 is 15 amino acids.

Points on this clonotype: A much larger clone lies one base from this, so it may be a read error. This chain joins TRBV10-3 and TRBJ2-1; D perhaps matches TRBD2 (6 bases). Germline CDR1 reads ENHRY; CDR2 reads SYGVKD. The CDR3 length is 17 residues. For the CDR3, the DNA is TGTGCCATCAGTGAAAAGGAGGGAGGAAGCTCCTACGATGAGCAGTTCTTC. Translating gives CAISEKEGGSSYDEQFF.

This clonotype was counted only a few times. This may arise from a read error, as a much more abundant clone is one base away. Since no conserved phenylalanine or tryptophan closes the CDR3, a read error is the likely cause. The rearrangement joins TRBV4-1 to TRBJ2-5, with TRBD2 identical over 8 bases. Per the germline V gene, CDR1 is MGHRA and CDR2 is YSYEKL. The CDR3 spans 14 residues. V was clipped by 1 base and J by 5 bases; unmatched bases: 3. The CDR3 bases are TGCGCCAGCAGCCAAGGAGCGGGGGTTGAGACCCAGTACCTC. This encodes CASSQGAGVETQYL.

Note on this clonotype: This sequence may be a read error, since a much larger clone differs from it by one base. V and J are TRBV12-3 or TRBV12-4 and TRBJ2-5; maybe TRBD2 (6 bases). V was clipped by 2 bases and J by 5 bases, with 15 bases between them. CDR3 size: 15 residues. The CDR3 is CASSLRGIGDETQYF. The CDR3 DNA reads as TGTGCCAGCAGTTTACGGGGGATAGGTGATGAGACCCAGTACTTC.

This clonotype occurred a few times. With a much larger clone just one base away, this may be a read error. The CDR3, as DNA: TGTGCCAGCAGTTATAACATCGGGGAGCTGTTTTTT. It encodes CASSYNIGELFF. This rearrangement joins TRBV6-6 to TRBJ2-2, with D uncertain. The CDR3 runs 12 residues. The germline V gene has CDR1 MNHNY and CDR2 SVGAGI (reference sequence).

J is TRBJ2-7 and V is TRBV11-3; D is perhaps TRBD1 or TRBD2 (5 bases each). V lost 2 bases and J lost 3, with 11 bases in between. This CDR3 is 14 amino acids long. The germline CDR1 and CDR2 sequences are SGHNT and YENEEA. CDR3 in DNA: TGTGCCAGCAGCTTAAGACTGAGGGGCTACGAGCAGTACTTC. Amino acids: CASSLRLRGYEQYF.

This clonotype was seen ten or more times. The chain is built from TRBV6-5 and TRBJ2-2; 7 positions match TRBD1. After removal of 6 bases from V and 4 bases from J, the junction contained 14 bases not matched to a gene. This CDR3 spans 17 amino acids. Germline CDR1 is MNHEY and CDR2 is SVGAGI. For the CDR3, the DNA is TGTGCCAGCAGACACCTCCGGAGACAGGGCCCCACCGGGGAGCTGTTTTTT. Translation: CASRHLRRQGPTGELFF.

Notes on this clonotype: This may be a read error, as it is one base from a much larger clone. The chain employs TRBV29-1 and TRBJ1-4; no reliable D call. The CDR3 has 13 residues. CDR1 and CDR2 from the germline V gene are SQVTM and ANQGSEA. CDR3 nucleotides: TGCAGCCTTGAGCTAGCTAGCAATGAAAAACTGTTTTTT. This codes for CSLELASNEKLFF. The entire variable domain, with the rest obtained from reference TRBV29-1 and TRBJ1-4, is as follows: SAVISQKPSRDICQRGTSLTIQCQVDSQVTMMFWYRQQPGQSLTLIATANQGSEATYESGFVIDKFPISRPNLTFSTLTVSNMSPEDSSIYLCSLELASNEKLFFGSGTQLSVL.

This clonotype was counted a single time. The junction departs from the called germline gene at one end, perhaps through a read error. The V and J genes are TRBV6-5 and TRBJ1-3, with TRBD1 as a possible D gene (5 bases). CDR3 size: 14 residues. Germline V gene data show CDR1 as MNHEY and CDR2 as SVGAGI. In DNA, the CDR3 is TGTGCCAGCAGACAAGGGGTTTCTGGAAACACCATATTTTTT. The encoded protein is CASRQGVSGNTIFF.

This clonotype occurred many times. The chain carries TRBV6-1 and TRBJ2-1; D is perhaps TRBD1 or TRBD2 (5 bases each). The V end lost 2 bases, the J end lost 5 bases, and 10 bases lay between the germline ends. The CDR3 totals 14 residues. The germline V gene has CDR1 MNHNS and CDR2 SASEGT. This CDR3 reads CASSERDGNNEQFF. In nucleotides, the CDR3 is TGTGCCAGCAGTGAAAGGGACGGAAACAATGAGCAGTTCTTC.

As concerns this clonotype: One junction end does not reproduce the germline sequence, and a read error may be involved. This sequence joins TRBV29-1 and TRBJ2-2; 10 bases are shared with TRBD1. The CDR3 totals 14 residues. The germline V gene encodes CDR1 SQVTM and CDR2 ANQGSEA. The chain's CDR3 is CSVGGDRGTGELSF. The CDR3 bases are TGCAGCGTGGGAGGGGACAGGGGCACCGGGGAGCTGTCTTTT.

As for this clonotype: A much larger clonotype is one base distant, so this may be a read error. The chain has TRBV29-1 and TRBJ1-3; a possible D gene is TRBD1 (5 bases). The V gene's germline CDR1 is SQVTM and CDR2 ANQGSEA. There are 16 residues in the CDR3. With 7 bases removed from V and 0 bases from J, the gap between germline ends came to 19 bases. The CDR3 sequence: CSAIWGRLDSGNTIYF. As DNA, the CDR3 is TGCAGCGCCATATGGGGCCGTTTAGACTCTGGAAACACCATATATTTT.

The chain carries TRBV14 and TRBJ2-2; D perhaps matches TRBD2 (5 bases). V was cut by 7 bases and J by 7 bases, with 19 bases left in between. In germline, CDR1 is SGHDN, CDR2 FVKESK. The CDR3 loop spans 15 amino acids. Here the CDR3 DNA reads TGTGCCAGCAACGACTTAATGGGGAGCAGCGGGGAGCTGTTTTTT. It is translated as CASNDLMGSSGELFF.

In this sample, this clonotype turned up a few times. The rearrangement uses TRBV28 and TRBJ2-7; 14 nucleotides line up with TRBD2. CDR1 and CDR2 from the germline V gene are MDHEN and SYDVKM. This CDR3 is built from 16 residues. Losses at the gene ends were 3 bases for V and 7 bases for J; bases not matched to a gene: 8. Here the CDR3 DNA reads TGTGCCAGCAGTTTCAGGGGACTAGCGGGAGTTTGGGAGCAGTACTTC. Protein sequence: CASSFRGLAGVWEQYF.

The CDR3 DNA reads as TGTGCCAGTGGGGGACAGATGAACACCGGGGAGCTGTTTTTT. Its protein product is CASGGQMNTGELFF. The chain carries TRBV14 and TRBJ2-2, with 7 bases that match TRBD1. Per germline, CDR1 SGHDN and CDR2 FVKESK. J was trimmed by 1 base and V by 9 bases; bases with no gene match: 5. The CDR3 sequence is 14 residues long.

This chain links TRBV12-5 with TRBJ2-2; D gene unclear. The CDR3 length is 16 residues. V was pared by 8 bases and J by 5 bases, with 21 bases between. Germline CDR1 LGHNT, CDR2 FRNRAP. The CDR3 coding sequence is TGTGCTAGTACCCCCCCAGGCGGCCCCAGGACCGGGGAGCTGTTTTTT. Translating it yields CASTPPGGPRTGELFF.